Following are 10 T cell receptor beta chains from one sample sequenced in a study of T cells after somatic rescue of genetic block. The repertoire was sequenced with immunoSEQ multiplex PCR; TCRdb's copy has only in-frame clones and lacks some. Seen here are over 55,000 clones, 90% to 95% observed once, and the top ten hold around 3%. The sample taken for sequencing was peripheral blood mononuclear cells (PBMCs). These receptors were taken from a middle-aged man.

J is TRBJ2-4 and V is TRBV19; the match to TRBD1 covers 7 bases. Losses at the gene ends were 5 bases for V and 1 base for J; bases not matched to a gene: 17. The CDR3 length is 19 residues. Germline V gene lookup returns CDR1 LNHDA and CDR2 SQIVND (reference sequence). The CDR3 nucleotides are TGTGCCAGTAGTTCGAACCGGAACAAAGGGGGCGAGGCCAAAAACATTCAGTACTTC. Translation: CASSSNRNKGGEAKNIQYF.

The sample holds one count of this clone. This chain connects TRBV6-1 to TRBJ2-2, with TRBD2 matching over 14 bases. V was pared by 0 bases and J by 4 bases, with 1 base of the junction left unmatched. The CDR3 is 17 residues long. Looked up from germline, CDR1 is MNHNS and CDR2 is SASEGT. DNA of the CDR3: TGTGCCAGCAGTGAAGCGGGGACTAGCGGGAGCACCGGGGAGCTGTTTTTT. Its translation: CASSEAGTSGSTGELFF.

The rearrangement uses TRBV5-4 and TRBJ2-1; no firm D call. The CDR3 has 16 amino acids. V was trimmed by 1 base and J by 2 bases, leaving 13 bases between them. Germline values: CDR1 SGHNT, CDR2 YYREEE (reference sequence). CDR3 in DNA: TGTGCCAGCAGCTTGCTTCCGGACCAAACCTACAATGAGCAGTTCTTC. Amino acid sequence: CASSLLPDQTYNEQFF.

This chain connects TRBV9 to TRBJ2-1; 7 bases fit TRBD2. V lost 4 bases, J lost 8 bases, and 15 bases stayed unmatched. The germline V gene encodes CDR1 SGDLS and CDR2 YYNGEE. The CDR3 is 16 amino acids. CDR3 amino acids: CASSSPPAGVFDEQFF. The CDR3 nucleotides read TGTGCCAGCAGCTCACCCCCCGCGGGGGTATTCGATGAGCAGTTCTTC.

This clone was observed once. V gene TRBV5-1 combines with J gene TRBJ1-6, with D hard to call. The CDR3 spans 14 residues. V was cut by 5 bases and J by 7 bases, with 13 bases left in between. Germline-derived CDR1 and CDR2 are SGHRS and YFSETQ. The CDR3 sequence is CASRTGTTNSPLHF. The CDR3 DNA sequence: TGCGCCAGCAGGACGGGAACCACGAATTCACCCCTCCACTTT.

The chain combines TRBV7-9 with TRBJ2-1; 8 nucleotides match TRBD2. The CDR3 is 15 amino acids. Unmatched junction bases numbered 2, after V lost 4 bases and J lost 0 bases. The V gene's germline CDR1 is SEHNR and CDR2 FQNEAQ (reference sequence). The CDR3 DNA reads TGTGCCAGCAGCTATAGCGGGGACTCCTACAATGAGCAGTTCTTC. Translated: CASSYSGDSYNEQFF.

This sequence joins TRBV18 and TRBJ1-2, with D perhaps matching TRBD1 (5 bases). The CDR3 has 13 residues. Germline lookup yields CDR1 KGHSH and CDR2 LQKENI. The germline V and J ends were trimmed by 4 bases and 4 bases, with 10 bases remaining between them. The DNA of the CDR3 is TGTGCCAGCTCACAGGGGACTGGCTATGGCTACACCTTC. This encodes CASSQGTGYGYTF. Together with reference TRBV18 and TRBJ1-2, the CDR3 gives the full variable domain: NAGVMQNPRHLVRRRGQEARLRCSPMKGHSHVYWYRQLPEEGLKFMVYLQKENIIDESGMPKERFSAEFPKEGPSILRIQQVVRGDSAAYFCASSQGTGYGYTFGSGTRLTVV.

For the CDR3, the DNA is TGTGCCAGCAGCCAAGATGGGGGACTAGCGGGGAGCTCCTACAATGAGCAGTTCTTC. It is translated as CASSQDGGLAGSSYNEQFF. The chain has TRBV4-2 and TRBJ2-1, with 13 nucleotides matching TRBD2. CDR3 length equals 19 residues. Trimming removed 0 bases from V and 0 bases from J; junction bases left unmatched: 5. Germline V gene sequence: CDR1 LGHNA, CDR2 YNFKEQ.

The genes are TRBV7-9 and TRBJ1-1; TRBD1 agrees at 9 bases. The length of the CDR3 is 14 residues. Germline V gene sequence: CDR1 SEHNR, CDR2 FQNEAQ (reference sequence). V was clipped by 7 bases and J by 5 bases; unmatched bases: 8. The CDR3 here is CASTSGTGYTEAFF. Here the CDR3 DNA reads TGTGCCAGCACTAGTGGGACAGGGTATACTGAAGCTTTCTTT.

This chain uses TRBV6-5 with TRBJ1-2; D uncertain. Trimming took 2 bases from V and 4 from J, leaving 14 bases between them. The CDR3 runs to 15 residues. Germline V gives CDR1 MNHEY, CDR2 SVGAGI. DNA for the CDR3: TGTGCCAGCAGTTACGGCATTGGAGACCTCTATGGCTACACCTTC. It is translated as CASSYGIGDLYGYTF.